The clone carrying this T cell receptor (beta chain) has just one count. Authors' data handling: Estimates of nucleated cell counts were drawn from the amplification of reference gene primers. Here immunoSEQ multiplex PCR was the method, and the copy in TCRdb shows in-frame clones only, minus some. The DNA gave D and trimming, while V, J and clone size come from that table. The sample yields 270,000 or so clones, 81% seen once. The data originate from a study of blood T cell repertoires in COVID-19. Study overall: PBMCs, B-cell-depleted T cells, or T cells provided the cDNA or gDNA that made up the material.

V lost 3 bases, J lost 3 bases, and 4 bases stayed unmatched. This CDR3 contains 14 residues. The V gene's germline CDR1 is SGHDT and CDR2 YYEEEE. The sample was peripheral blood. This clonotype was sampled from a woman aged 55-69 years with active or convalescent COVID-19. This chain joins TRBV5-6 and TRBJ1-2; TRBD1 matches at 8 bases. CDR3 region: CASSSGQGYYGYTF. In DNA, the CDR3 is TGTGCCAGCAGCTCCGGACAGGGCTACTATGGCTACACCTTC.